This is a list of T cell receptor beta chains from one sample in a study of memory CD4+ T cells and cytomegalovirus serostatus. The table came from immunoSEQ multiplex PCR; TCRdb's copy has only in-frame clones and leaves some out. Altogether approximately 42,000 clones are present, about 80% being singletons, with the ten largest covering roughly 1.1%. Sequencing was done on a sample of memory CD4+ T cells from blood. The source is an adult in good health and CMV-seronegative. Both conserved end residues are part of each CDR3. A D gene is named only where the DNA matches it firmly. Clone size is shown for a subset of rows, as once, few, many or a class of expanded clone.

>NA|TRBV7-2|NA|TRBJ2-7
TGTGCCAGCAGCTTAGCGGGACTCCTTTACTTC
CASSLAGLLYF
>NA|TRBV18|NA|TRBJ1-1
TGTGCCAGCTCACCAGCACAGGGATGGGACACTGAAGCTTTCTTT
CASSPAQGWDTEAFF
>TRBD1|TRBV4-1|few|TRBJ2-2
TGCGCCAGCAGCCGGGGACAGGGTTTCACCGGGGAGCTGTTTTTT
CASSRGQGFTGELFF
>TRBD2|TRBV19|NA|TRBJ2-7
TGTGCCAGTAGTATTGGGGGGACTAGCGGCACTTACGAGCAGTACTTC
CASSIGGTSGTYEQYF
>NA|TRBV6-4|NA|TRBJ2-1
TGTGCCAGCAGTGACTGGCGGGACAATGAGCAGTTCTTC
CASSDWRDNEQFF
>NA|TRBV7-6|NA|TRBJ2-7
TGTGCCAGCAGCTTAGGCTCCAGCGACGGGACCTACGAGCAGTACTTC
CASSLGSSDGTYEQYF
>TRBD1|TRBV4-2|few|TRBJ1-3
TGTGCCAGCAGCCACTTAGGACAGGCGAGCTCTGGAAACACCATATATTTT
CASSHLGQASSGNTIYF
>NA|TRBV18|NA|TRBJ2-7
TGTGCCAGCTCCCCGACTAGTGAGTACGAGCAGTACTTC
CASSPTSEYEQYF
>NA|TRBV27|few|TRBJ2-4
TGTGCCAGCAGTTTGGGCAGCCCGGGGGCCAAAAACATTCAGTACTTC
CASSLGSPGAKNIQYF
>TRBD2|TRBV2|once|TRBJ2-3
TGTGCCAGCAGTGAGATGTTAGCGGGAGGAGATACGCAGTATTTT
CASSEMLAGGDTQYF
>TRBD2|TRBV7-2|few|TRBJ2-3
TGTGCCAGCAGCTTCAAGACTAGCGGGGGCACAGATACGCAGTATTTT
CASSFKTSGGTDTQYF
>TRBD2|TRBV7-6|NA|TRBJ2-5
TGTGCCAGCAGCGATATAAGCGGCGGGAGCCAAGAGACCCAGTACTTC
CASSDISGGSQETQYF
>TRBD1|TRBV5-1|NA|TRBJ2-1
TGCGCCAGCAGGCAACAGGGGCTGAGCTCCTACAATGAGCAGTTCTTC
CASRQQGLSSYNEQFF
>NA|TRBV11-2|NA|TRBJ1-1
TGTGCCAGCAGCCACTCGACAGGGAACACTGAAGCTTTCTTT
CASSHSTGNTEAFF
>TRBD1|TRBV11-2|NA|TRBJ1-2
TGTGCCAGCAGCTTAGGGACAGGGGATGGCTACACCTTC
CASSLGTGDGYTF
>NA|TRBV5-6|NA|TRBJ1-4
TGTGCCAGCAGCTTGAGACGCGAAAAACTGTTTTTT
CASSLRREKLFF
>NA|TRBV18|NA|TRBJ2-7
TGTGCCAGCTCCCCGGACAACTACGAGCAGTACTTC
CASSPDNYEQYF
>NA|TRBV9|NA|TRBJ2-2
TGTGCCAGCAGCGTAAGGGGACCTGCAAAAAAGGGGACCGGGGAGCTGTTTTTT
CASSVRGPAKKGTGELFF
>NA|TRBV7-9|NA|TRBJ2-7
TGTGCCAGCACTAAGGGGCAGCCAAGCTCCTACGAGCAGTACTTC
CASTKGQPSSYEQYF
>NA|TRBV19|NA|TRBJ1-5
TGTGCCAGTAGTATAATCGCCGGGACAACAAATCAGCCCCAGCATTTT
CASSIIAGTTNQPQHF
>TRBD1|TRBV7-2|NA|TRBJ1-5
TGTGCCAGCAGCTTATGGGGGACAGAGGGTCAGCCCCAGCATTTT
CASSLWGTEGQPQHF
>NA|TRBV29-1|NA|TRBJ2-3
TGCAGCGTTGGCCGGACAGGGAGGGCCACAGATACGCAGTATTTT
CSVGRTGRATDTQYF
>TRBD1|TRBV10-3|NA|TRBJ1-1
TGTGCCAATGGGGACAGGGACACTGAAGCTTTCTTT
CANGDRDTEAFF
>NA|TRBV19|few|TRBJ1-1
TGTGCCAGTAGTATGAGGGCAGGGTACACTGAAGCTTTCTTT
CASSMRAGYTEAFF
>NA|TRBV13|NA|TRBJ2-6
TGTGCCAGCAGCTTACCTGGGGCCAACGTCCTGACTTTC
CASSLPGANVLTF
>NA|TRBV19|NA|TRBJ1-5
TGTGCCAGTAGCACCCGCCTAGACAATCAGCCCCAGCATTTT
CASSTRLDNQPQHF
>NA|TRBV7-2|NA|TRBJ2-2
TGTGCCAGCAGCTTCTTAGGACAGCTCACCGGGGAGCTGTTTTTT
CASSFLGQLTGELFF